These T cell receptor beta chains were read from a single sample in a study of blood T cell repertoires in COVID-19. Produced via immunoSEQ multiplex PCR; TCRdb's table is partial and in-frame only. Of about 200,000 clones listed, about 88% are singletons. Material: peripheral blood. The source is a man in his 60s with acute or convalescent COVID-19. Both conserved end residues are part of each CDR3. A D gene is named only where the DNA matches it firmly. Clone size is given for some rows only: seen once, a few or many times, or a class if the clone is expanded.

cdr3_nt | cdr3_aa | j_call | clone_size | d_call | v_call
TGTGCCAGCGGATTAGCGGGTTCCCGCACAGATACGCAGTATTTT | CASGLAGSRTDTQYF | TRBJ2-3 | NA | TRBD2 | TRBV6-5
TGTGCCAGCAGCCAAGTCCTGTCCTCACCCCTCCACTTT | CASSQVLSSPLHF | TRBJ1-6 | NA | NA | TRBV14
TGTGCCAGCAGCGGGGGGGTCGTCTACAATGAGCAGTTCTTC | CASSGGVVYNEQFF | TRBJ2-1 | NA | NA | TRBV9
TGTGCCAGCAGCCGAGACGAATTCCCGGTACTAGCGGGGGGTCGGCAAGAGACCCAGTACTTC | CASSRDEFPVLAGGRQETQYF | TRBJ2-5 | NA | TRBD2 | TRBV4-2
TGCGCCAGCAGATTGATTTGGCGGTACGGCACAGATACGCAGTATTTT | CASRLIWRYGTDTQYF | TRBJ2-3 | NA | NA | TRBV10-2
TGCGCCAGCAGCCCACTAGACAGGGGGGAGACCCAGTACTTC | CASSPLDRGETQYF | TRBJ2-5 | once | TRBD1 | TRBV4-1
TGTGCCAGCAGCTTAGGTGAAGGACTAGCGCAAGAGACCCAGTACTTC | CASSLGEGLAQETQYF | TRBJ2-5 | NA | TRBD2 | TRBV7-2
TGTGCCAGCAGCTTGCCTCAGGGCAGACCCTACGAGCAGTACTTC | CASSLPQGRPYEQYF | TRBJ2-7 | NA | NA | TRBV5-5
TGCAGTGCTAGTCCCCGGGGGGGCAGTCAGCCCCAGCATTTT | CSASPRGGSQPQHF | TRBJ1-5 | NA | NA | TRBV20-1
TGTGCCAGCAGCCAAGGCCTAGATGCAGATACGCAGTATTTT | CASSQGLDADTQYF | TRBJ2-3 | few | NA | TRBV3-1/TRBV3-2
TGTGCCTGGAGTCCGGGGGGGGACAATGCCCTCCACTTT | CAWSPGGDNALHF | TRBJ1-6 | NA | NA | TRBV30
TGCGCCAGCAGCTTCAGAACAGTCAATCCAAGCACAGATACGCAGTATTTT | CASSFRTVNPSTDTQYF | TRBJ2-3 | few | NA | TRBV5-1
TGTGCCAGCACAGGACAGGGAGGAGAAGCTTTCTTT | CASTGQGGEAFF | TRBJ1-1 | once | TRBD1 | TRBV2
TGTGCCAGCAGCTTAGGGGGCCAGGGGGATTCACCCCTCCACTTT | CASSLGGQGDSPLHF | TRBJ1-6 | once | TRBD1 | TRBV7-9
TGTGCCAGCTCACCAACTATCTCCTACGAGCAGTACTTC | CASSPTISYEQYF | TRBJ2-7 | few | NA | TRBV18
TGTGCCAGCAGTCCCCTCGTCGCCCAACAGGGGCAGTTCTTC | CASSPLVAQQGQFF | TRBJ2-1 | few | NA | TRBV6-5
TGCGCCAGCTCAGAACAGGGGGCTGGTGGCTACACCTTC | CASSEQGAGGYTF | TRBJ1-2 | NA | TRBD1 | TRBV5-1
TGTGCCACCAGCTCCGGGATGATGAATTCACCCCTCCACTTT | CATSSGMMNSPLHF | TRBJ1-6 | once | NA | TRBV24-1
TGCGCCAGCAGTGGGGGAGCGGGGCGGGGGGGCTCTGGGGCCAACGTCCTGACTTTC | CASSGGAGRGGSGANVLTF | TRBJ2-6 | NA | TRBD2 | TRBV10-2
TGTGCCAGCAGCCAAGCGGTAGCGGGGGCCCTTTACAATGAGCAGTTCTTC | CASSQAVAGALYNEQFF | TRBJ2-1 | NA | TRBD2 | TRBV3-1/TRBV3-2
TGTGCCAGCAGGGACAGGGACCACGAGCAGTACTTC | CASRDRDHEQYF | TRBJ2-7 | NA | TRBD1 | TRBV5-4
TGTGCCAGCAGTTACTCTTACATGAACACTGAAGCTTTCTTT | CASSYSYMNTEAFF | TRBJ1-1 | NA | NA | TRBV6-6
TGTGCCTCCGGGACAGGACCTTACGAGCAGTACTTC | CASGTGPYEQYF | TRBJ2-7 | NA | TRBD1 | TRBV27
TGTGCCAGCAGCTTAGCCTCCGTGGGGGGGAGCACCTACGAGCAGTACTTC | CASSLASVGGSTYEQYF | TRBJ2-7 | NA | TRBD2 | TRBV7-6
TGTGCCAGCAGTTTATTTGAGCGGGGGGTTTCCACAGATACGCAGTATTTT | CASSLFERGVSTDTQYF | TRBJ2-3 | NA | TRBD2 | TRBV28
TGTGCCAGCAGCATCGCGGGGTGGGGGACTGAAGCTTTCTTT | CASSIAGWGTEAFF | TRBJ1-1 | NA | NA | TRBV7-3
TGTGCCAGCAAACGGGACAGGGGTGGTCTGTTTTTT | CASKRDRGGLFF | TRBJ2-2 | NA | TRBD1 | TRBV6-4
TGTGCCTGGAGACCTCCCTCCCCGCTAGCGGGATACAACACCGGGGAGCTGTTTTTT | CAWRPPSPLAGYNTGELFF | TRBJ2-2 | few | TRBD2 | TRBV30
TGTGCCAGCAGCTTATTGGCTTCGGGAGGGACCGGGGAGCTGTTTTTT | CASSLLASGGTGELFF | TRBJ2-2 | NA | TRBD2 | TRBV7-8
TGTGCCAGCTCACTTGAGGGAATTAACTATGGCTACACCTTC | CASSLEGINYGYTF | TRBJ1-2 | NA | NA | TRBV18
TGTGCCAGCAGTTCCTATGGGAGGGGAAGCACAGATACGCAGTATTTT | CASSSYGRGSTDTQYF | TRBJ2-3 | NA | TRBD2 | TRBV6-5
TGTGCCAGTAGTATTGGGACAGGGGATACGCAGTATTTT | CASSIGTGDTQYF | TRBJ2-3 | NA | TRBD1 | TRBV19
TGTGCCAGTAGTATAGTGGCAGGGGGGACAGATACGCAGTATTTT | CASSIVAGGTDTQYF | TRBJ2-3 | NA | NA | TRBV19
TGTGCCAGCAGCGCGAAGCTCGGTAGCTTCCAAGAGACCCAGTACTTC | CASSAKLGSFQETQYF | TRBJ2-5 | NA | NA | TRBV11-2
TGTGCCAGCAGCCCCGAAGGTCCGGGGTCACCCCTCCACTTT | CASSPEGPGSPLHF | TRBJ1-6 | NA | NA | TRBV7-3
TGCAGCGCCCGGACTAGCTTTTACGAGCAGTACTTC | CSARTSFYEQYF | TRBJ2-7 | NA | TRBD2 | TRBV29-1
TGTGCCAGCAGCCGGTCAGGGGGACGGACTGAAGCTTTCTTT | CASSRSGGRTEAFF | TRBJ1-1 | NA | TRBD1 | TRBV7-9
TGTGCCAGTAGTATCGTTGGGGGCGAAGACTATGGCTACACCTTC | CASSIVGGEDYGYTF | TRBJ1-2 | NA | NA | TRBV19
TGTGCCAGTAGCGCCCAGGCTCCCCCTTGGGAGCAGTACTTC | CASSAQAPPWEQYF | TRBJ2-7 | NA | NA | TRBV28
TGTGCCAGCAGCTCGGTTGGACTAGCGGGGTTGTCCTACGAGCAGTACTTC | CASSSVGLAGLSYEQYF | TRBJ2-7 | NA | TRBD2 | TRBV13
TGCGCCAGCAGCTCCGGGACAGGGGCTTCTGTAAGGGAGACCCAGTACTTC | CASSSGTGASVRETQYF | TRBJ2-5 | once | TRBD1 | TRBV5-1
TGTGCCAGCAGCTTGGCCTCGGGTCCGCGGGGTAATTCACCCCTCCACTTT | CASSLASGPRGNSPLHF | TRBJ1-6 | NA | NA | TRBV5-8
TGTGCCAGCAGACAGGGGATGAACACTGAAGCTTTCTTT | CASRQGMNTEAFF | TRBJ1-1 | few | TRBD1 | TRBV6-5
TGTGCCAGCAGCGCCCTCTATCGAACCTACGAGCAGTACTTC | CASSALYRTYEQYF | TRBJ2-7 | NA | NA | TRBV14
TGTGCCAGCAGCCCACGGGGGGGCGGGAATGAGCAGTTCTTC | CASSPRGGGNEQFF | TRBJ2-1 | NA | TRBD2 | TRBV7-2
TGCGCCAGCAGCCAAGAATCGGCCACGACTTTGTATGGCTACACCTTC | CASSQESATTLYGYTF | TRBJ1-2 | NA | NA | TRBV4-1
TGTGCCACCAGTGATTCAGATTACTATGGCTACACCTTC | CATSDSDYYGYTF | TRBJ1-2 | few | NA | TRBV24-1
TGTGCCAGCAGTTTATCAGGGGGCGGCTCCTACGAGCAGTACTTC | CASSLSGGGSYEQYF | TRBJ2-7 | NA | TRBD1 | TRBV27
TGTGCCAGCAGTGAACCGCGGCAAACCTATAATTCACCCCTCCACTTT | CASSEPRQTYNSPLHF | TRBJ1-6 | NA | NA | TRBV2
TGTGCCAGCAGCAACTCCGGACTAGCGGGGGGGCCCCACAATGAGCAGTTCTTC | CASSNSGLAGGPHNEQFF | TRBJ2-1 | NA | TRBD2 | TRBV5-8
TGCGCCAGCAGCGAAACAGGGGCTAGTTACGAGCAGTACTTC | CASSETGASYEQYF | TRBJ2-7 | NA | TRBD1 | TRBV5-1
TGTGCCAGCATTCGACTAGCGGTCCAAGAGACCCAGTACTTC | CASIRLAVQETQYF | TRBJ2-5 | once | TRBD2 | TRBV2
TGTGCCAGCAGCTTAGGGGGCAGGGCGGTTGGCGGCTACACCTTC | CASSLGGRAVGGYTF | TRBJ1-2 | NA | NA | TRBV7-8